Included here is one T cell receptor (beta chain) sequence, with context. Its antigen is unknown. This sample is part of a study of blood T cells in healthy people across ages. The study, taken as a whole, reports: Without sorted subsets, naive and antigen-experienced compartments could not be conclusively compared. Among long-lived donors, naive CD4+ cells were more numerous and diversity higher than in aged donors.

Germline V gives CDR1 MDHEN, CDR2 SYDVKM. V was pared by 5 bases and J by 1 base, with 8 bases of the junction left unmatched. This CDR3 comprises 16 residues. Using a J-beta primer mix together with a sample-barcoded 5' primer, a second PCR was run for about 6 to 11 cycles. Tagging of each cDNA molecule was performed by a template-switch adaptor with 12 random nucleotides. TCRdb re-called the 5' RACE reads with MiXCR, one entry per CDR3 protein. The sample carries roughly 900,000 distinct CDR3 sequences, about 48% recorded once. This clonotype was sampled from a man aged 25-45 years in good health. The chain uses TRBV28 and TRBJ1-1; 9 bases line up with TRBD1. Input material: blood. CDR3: CASSPPGQGKNTEAFF. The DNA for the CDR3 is TGTGCCAGCAGTCCCCCCGGACAGGGGAAGAACACTGAAGCTTTCTTT. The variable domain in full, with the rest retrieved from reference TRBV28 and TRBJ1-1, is DVKVTQSSRYLVKRTGEKVFLECVQDMDHENMFWYRQDPGLGLRLIYFSYDVKMKEKGDIPEGYSVSREKKERFSLILESASTNQTSMYLCASSPPGQGKNTEAFFGQGTRLTVV.